The 19 T cell receptor beta chains in this list originate from one sample, sequenced in a study of blood T cell repertoires in COVID-19 (TCRdb year 2020). The library was produced with the immunoSEQ multiplex PCR assay. TCRdb took over this immuneACCESS table, retaining in-frame rearrangements with V and J assigned. Such tables are incomplete; in checked studies, under half of the missing clones stem from an unresolved V gene, and the remainder is unexplained. The sample profile shows 75,000 to 95,000 clones; more than 75% of them were found once. The ten largest clones take up approximately 20% of the sample. The sequenced sample consisted of peripheral blood. These receptors were obtained from a human donor in a cohort sampled during active COVID-19.

The rearrangement joins TRBV7-2 to TRBJ1-5, with TRBD1 matching over 7 bases. CDR1 SGHTA and CDR2 FQGNSA come from the germline V gene. The CDR3 contains 14 residues. V was clipped by 5 bases and J by 3 bases; unmatched bases: 4. CDR3: CASSPGQLNQPQHF. The CDR3 DNA reads TGTGCCAGCAGCCCGGGACAGCTCAATCAGCCCCAGCATTTT.

The chain links TRBV5-1 to TRBJ2-1; D gene unclear. There are 15 residues in the CDR3. Germline CDR1 reads SGHRS; CDR2 reads YFSETQ. Trimming shortened V by 4 bases and J by 0 bases, and 11 bases separated the two germline ends. The CDR3 reads CASSPEASSYNEQFF. Here the CDR3 DNA reads TGCGCCAGCAGCCCCGAGGCCAGCTCCTACAATGAGCAGTTCTTC.

This CDR3 is CASIGTSGTLTDTQYF. As DNA, the CDR3 is TGTGCCAGCATCGGGACTAGCGGGACACTCACAGATACGCAGTATTTT. The rearrangement uses TRBV2 and TRBJ2-3, with 13 bases lining up with TRBD2. The CDR3 spans 16 residues. J lost 2 bases, V lost 7 bases, and 6 bases had no gene match. Per the germline V gene, CDR1 is SNHLY and CDR2 is FYNNEI. The variable domain in full, with the rest retrieved from reference TRBV2 and TRBJ2-3, is EPEVTQTPSHQVTQMGQEVILRCVPISNHLYFYWYRQILGQKVEFLVSFYNNEISEKSEIFDDQFSVERPDGSNFTLKIRSTKLEDSAMYFCASIGTSGTLTDTQYFGPGTRLTVL.

This clone was seen a single time. This chain connects TRBV5-1 to TRBJ2-1; 7 bases line up with TRBD1. Per germline, CDR1 SGHRS and CDR2 YFSETQ. V was pared by 1 base and J by 4 bases, with 5 bases of the junction left unmatched. This CDR3 contains 15 residues. The CDR3 DNA follows: TGCGCCAGCAGCTTGTCGACAGGGTTGTACAATGAGCAGTTCTTC. Protein product: CASSLSTGLYNEQFF.

This chain joins TRBV5-6 and TRBJ1-5; maybe TRBD1 (6 bases). Per the germline V gene, CDR1 is SGHDT and CDR2 is YYEEEE. CDR3 length: 16 amino acids. Deletions cut 4 bases from V and 7 bases from J, with 21 bases between. The CDR3 DNA reads as TGTGCCAGCAGCGCCCGAACAGGGAAGGTTAGCCAGCCCCAGCATTTT. Amino acids: CASSARTGKVSQPQHF.

The chain uses TRBV3-1 (or the pseudogene TRBV3-2) and TRBJ2-5, with TRBD2 matching over 15 bases. The trim removed 3 bases at V and 5 bases at J, leaving 4 bases unmatched. This CDR3 has 16 amino acids. The germline gives CDR1 LGHDT, CDR2 YNNKEL (reference sequence). The CDR3 DNA follows: TGTGCCAGCAGCCAGACCGGGACTAGCGGGAGGGAGACCCAGTACTTC. Translated, it gives CASSQTGTSGRETQYF.

The rearrangement uses TRBV9 and TRBJ2-5, with a tentative D call TRBD1 (6 bases). The CDR3 is made up of 14 amino acids. Germline CDR1 and CDR2: SGDLS and YYNGEE. V was trimmed by 0 bases and J by 1 base, leaving 7 bases between them. The CDR3 region has the DNA TGTGCCAGCAGCGTAGAGGACAGCCAAGAGACCCAGTACTTC. Translating gives CASSVEDSQETQYF.

This clone was seen a handful of times. The V and J genes are TRBV3-1 (or the pseudogene TRBV3-2) and TRBJ1-3; no definite D call. V lost 4 bases and J lost 0, with 4 bases in between. Germline V gives CDR1 LGHDT, CDR2 YNNKEL (reference sequence). The CDR3 extends over 13 amino acids. The DNA of the CDR3 is TGTGCCAGCAGCCGGCTCTCTGGAAACACCATATATTTT. It codes for CASSRLSGNTIYF.

V and J are TRBV27 and TRBJ2-7, with 7 bases that match TRBD1. CDR3 size: 14 residues. The V segment lost 5 bases and the J segment 3 bases; nucleotides outside the gene matches: 7. Germline V gene sequence: CDR1 MNHEY, CDR2 SMNVEV (reference sequence). DNA of the CDR3: TGTGCCAGCAGTAGACAGGGAAGGGTCTACGAGCAGTACTTC. Residues: CASSRQGRVYEQYF.

CDR3: CSVEARGYEQYF. The DNA of the CDR3 is TGCAGCGTTGAAGCCCGAGGGTACGAGCAGTACTTC. The rearrangement uses TRBV29-1 and TRBJ2-7; D may be TRBD2 (5 bases). The CDR3 length is 12 residues. Germline loops: CDR1 SQVTM, CDR2 ANQGSEA. Deletions cut 1 base from V and 4 bases from J, with 8 bases between.

The chain's CDR3 is CASSPRGNEQYF. CDR3 nucleotide sequence: TGTGCCAGCTCACCAAGGGGGAACGAGCAGTACTTC. The rearrangement joins TRBV18 to TRBJ2-7; D possibly corresponds to TRBD1 (6 bases). The CDR3 runs to 12 residues. V dropped 2 bases and J dropped 5 bases, with 7 bases sitting between them. The V gene's germline CDR1 is KGHSH and CDR2 LQKENI.

The rearrangement uses TRBV4-2 and TRBJ1-1; no clear D gene. With 4 bases removed from V and 2 bases from J, the gap between germline ends came to 14 bases. CDR1 and CDR2 from the germline V gene are LGHNA and YNFKEQ. The CDR3 totals 15 residues. This CDR3 is CASSLGGRANTEAFF. CDR3 nucleotide sequence: TGTGCCAGCAGCCTCGGAGGCAGAGCCAACACTGAAGCTTTCTTT.

In this sample, this clone turned up a few times. The chain uses TRBV6-2 or TRBV6-3 and TRBJ2-1; 8 bases agree with TRBD2. Trimming at V came to 0 bases and at J to 5 bases, leaving 3 bases not matched to a gene. CDR3 length equals 15 residues. Germline V gene lookup returns CDR1 MNHEY and CDR2 SVGEGT. The CDR3 region has the DNA TGTGCCAGCAGTTACTCCGGGAGGGGGGACAATGAGCAGTTCTTC. Encoded protein: CASSYSGRGDNEQFF.

The V and J genes are TRBV21-1 and TRBJ2-7; the table calls TRBD2, which could not be checked here. TRBV21-1 corresponds to a pseudogene. CDR3 length: 19 amino acids. The CDR3 here is CATRPLRTSGRRGGGEQYF. CDR3 coding DNA: TGTGCCACCCGTCCCTTAAGGACTAGCGGGAGGAGGGGAGGAGGAGAGCAGTACTTC.

J is TRBJ2-7 and V is TRBV11-2, with a tentative D call TRBD2 (6 bases). The CDR3 contains 15 residues. Trimming left V 2 bases short and J 0 bases short, with 11 bases between. Per the germline V gene, CDR1 is SGHAT and CDR2 is FQNNGV. This CDR3 is CASSLSGGSSYEQYF. CDR3 nucleotide sequence: TGTGCCAGCAGCTTATCCGGAGGGAGCTCCTACGAGCAGTACTTC.

V usage is TRBV12-3 or TRBV12-4 and J usage is TRBJ2-5; maybe TRBD1 (5 bases). Trimming shortened V by 5 bases and J by 2 bases, and 9 bases separated the two germline ends. This CDR3 is built from 13 residues. The CDR3 region is CASSQTEQETQYF. The CDR3 DNA reads as TGTGCCAGCAGTCAGACAGAACAAGAGACCCAGTACTTC.

The rearrangement uses TRBV18 and TRBJ2-1; 12 positions match TRBD2. CDR3 length: 15 amino acids. Trimming at V came to 3 bases and at J to 6 bases, leaving 3 bases not matched to a gene. Germline values: CDR1 KGHSH, CDR2 LQKENI. CDR3 in DNA: TGTGCCAGCTCACCCGGGACTAGCGGGTCCAATGAGCAGTTCTTC. Translating gives CASSPGTSGSNEQFF.

The genes are TRBV19 and TRBJ1-2; no reliable D call. The CDR3 is 13 residues long. CDR1 is LNHDA and CDR2 is SQIVND in the germline V gene (reference sequence). Trimming removed 4 bases at V and 8 bases at J, with 14 bases between. DNA of the CDR3: TGTGCCAGTAGTAGACATGATATCGGCGGCTACACCTTC. This codes for CASSRHDIGGYTF. The full variable domain, in which reference TRBV19 and TRBJ1-2 provide the parts outside the CDR3, is DGGITQSPKYLFRKEGQNVTLSCEQNLNHDAMYWYRQDPGQGLRLIYYSQIVNDFQKGDIAEGYSVSREKKESFPLTVTSAQKNPTAFYLCASSRHDIGGYTFGSGTRLTVV.

The V call is TRBV7-2, the J call TRBJ2-2, with D tentatively TRBD2 (6 bases). Trimming removed 0 bases from V and 6 bases from J, with 11 bases in between. The CDR3 consists of 15 residues. Germline lookup yields CDR1 SGHTA and CDR2 FQGNSA. CDR3 sequence: CASSLALGGAGELFF. CDR3 coding DNA: TGTGCCAGCAGCTTAGCGCTGGGGGGAGCCGGGGAGCTGTTTTTT.